A selection of T cell receptor beta chains follows, all from one sample in a study of glioma-infiltrating T cells. MiXCR, applied by TCRdb to the multiplex PCR reads, yields one record per CDR3 protein. Among approximately 88,000 distinct CDR3 sequences, 23% were seen once, and the ten largest hold 6.7%. Sequencing was carried out using glioma tissue, nonneoplastic brain tissue, or PBMCs (not recorded which). Source of these receptors: a human donor with low-grade glioma or glioblastoma, undergoing nonglioma brain surgery, or in good health (not recorded which). Both conserved end residues are part of each CDR3. D genes are given only for firm matches. Clone size, where shown, is once, few, many, or a class for clones that have expanded.

TRBJ2-3,few,TRBV29-1,TRBD1,TGCAGCGTTGAAGCTTGGGACAGGGGGAACACGCAGTATTTT,CSVEAWDRGNTQYF
TRBJ2-5,-,TRBV5-5,-,TGTGCCAGCAGCTTGGCCACCCAAGAGACCCAGTACTTC,CASSLATQETQYF
TRBJ1-1,many,TRBV19,TRBD1,TGTGCCAGTAGCTCAGGGGGATGGACTGAAGCTTTCTTT,CASSSGGWTEAFF
TRBJ1-6,few,TRBV19,-,TGTGCCAGTAGTGCATATCAGGGTATCAATTCACCCCTCCACTTT,CASSAYQGINSPLHF
TRBJ2-3,-,TRBV6-2/TRBV6-3,TRBD2,TGTGCCAGCAGGGCCGGGGGGGGCCCTTTCTTGGATACGCAGTATTTT,CASRAGGGPFLDTQYF
TRBJ2-2,few,TRBV3-1,TRBD1,TGTGCCAGCAGCCGCGGACAGGTCTTGTACGGGGAGCTGTTTTTT,CASSRGQVLYGELFF
TRBJ1-5,many,TRBV2,-,TGTGCCAGCAGTGACAATCCGATGGTTAGGCCCCAGCATTTT,CASSDNPMVRPQHF
TRBJ1-2,-,TRBV12-3/TRBV12-4,-,TGTGCCAGCAGTTTACCCGCAGGGAACTATGGCTACACCTTC,CASSLPAGNYGYTF
TRBJ2-1,many,TRBV7-2,TRBD1,TGTGCCAGCAGCTCCCGACCCGGGACAGGGGGCCGCAATGAGCAGTTCTTC,CASSSRPGTGGRNEQFF
TRBJ2-5,many,TRBV6-6,TRBD1,TGTGCCAGCAGTTACGGGACAGGGGCGAGCCAAGAGACCCAGTACTTC,CASSYGTGASQETQYF
TRBJ2-7,few,TRBV19,TRBD2,TGTGCCAGTAGTACCTTTAGCGGGAGATCCTACGAGCAGTACTTC,CASSTFSGRSYEQYF
TRBJ1-5,-,TRBV7-2,-,TGTGCCAGCAGCTTAGGCGGCAGCCCCAATCGGCCCCAGCATTTT,CASSLGGSPNRPQHF
TRBJ2-1,many,TRBV19,-,TGTGCCAGTAGTATAGTCTGGGCAGGTGGTAATGAGCAGTTCTTC,CASSIVWAGGNEQFF
TRBJ2-5,many,TRBV20-1,-,TGCAGTGCCCCCCAGGGTAGCAGCGAGACCCAGTACTTC,CSAPQGSSETQYF
TRBJ1-2,many,TRBV20-1,-,TGCAGTGCCCGGACGGAGAACTATGGCTACACCTTC,CSARTENYGYTF
TRBJ2-5,many,TRBV6-2/TRBV6-3,-,TGTGCCAGCAGTTATCCCCCAGAGACCCAGTACTTC,CASSYPPETQYF
TRBJ2-1,few,TRBV19,-,TGTGCCAGTAGTACCCTAAGTGGGACGATGTTTTACAATGAGCAGTTCTTC,CASSTLSGTMFYNEQFF
TRBJ2-3,medium-sized,TRBV7-2,-,TGTGCCAGCAGCTTAGGACTCACAGATACGCAGTATTTT,CASSLGLTDTQYF
TRBJ2-7,many,TRBV12-3/TRBV12-4,TRBD2,TGTGCCAGCAGTTTTAGCGGGAGGCCCTACGAGCAGTACTTC,CASSFSGRPYEQYF
TRBJ1-3,few,TRBV10-1,-,TGCGCCAGCATGCAGGCTTCTGGAAACACCATATATTTT,CASMQASGNTIYF
TRBJ2-7,-,TRBV7-9,-,TGTGCCAGCAGCTTGAATAGCGGCCTCAATGAGCAGTACTTC,CASSLNSGLNEQYF
TRBJ2-3,many,TRBV6-2/TRBV6-3,TRBD2,TGTGCCAGCAGTTCCCCCCCAAGAGGAGCGGGGGGCAGCACAGATACGCAGTATTTT,CASSSPPRGAGGSTDTQYF
TRBJ1-3,many,TRBV6-1,TRBD1,TGTGCCAGCAGTAGACGAGCCGGGACAGGGGGAAACACCATATATTTT,CASSRRAGTGGNTIYF
TRBJ1-1,few,TRBV7-9,-,TGTGCCAGCAGCTTACTGGCAGGGAACACTGAAGCTTTCTTT,CASSLLAGNTEAFF
TRBJ2-1,few,TRBV7-9,-,TGTGCCAGCAGCCTAACTAGTTCGGACCAGTTCTTC,CASSLTSSDQFF
TRBJ2-2,-,TRBV5-1,TRBD2,TGCGCCAGCAGCTTGACTAGCGGACAAACCGGGGAGCTGTTTTTT,CASSLTSGQTGELFF
TRBJ2-1,-,TRBV12-3/TRBV12-4,TRBD2,TGTGCCAGCAGAGGACTAGCGGGGGGGGTTTACAATGAGCAGTTCTTC,CASRGLAGGVYNEQFF
TRBJ2-3,few,TRBV11-3,TRBD1,TGTGCCAGCAGCCCAGGGGGGACAGGGTTCCGGGATACGCAGTATTTT,CASSPGGTGFRDTQYF
TRBJ2-1,many,TRBV27,-,TGTGCCAGCAGTCCCCCGCTAAACAATGAGCAGTTCTTC,CASSPPLNNEQFF
TRBJ2-5,few,TRBV29-1,TRBD2,TGCAGTTCGGGACTAGCGGGAGCCACCCAAGAGACCCAGTACTTC,CSSGLAGATQETQYF
TRBJ2-1,many,TRBV7-6,TRBD2,TGTGCCAGCAGCTTTAGCCACCAAGCGGGGGTTTACAATGAGCAGTTCTTC,CASSFSHQAGVYNEQFF
TRBJ2-3,-,TRBV5-1,-,TGCGCCAGCAGCTATTACACCGGGACAACTAGCACAGATACGCAGTATTTT,CASSYYTGTTSTDTQYF
TRBJ2-5,many,TRBV20-1,-,TGCAGTGCTATAACAGGGCCACCGAAAGAGACCCAGTACTTC,CSAITGPPKETQYF
TRBJ1-1,-,TRBV15,TRBD1,TGCGCCACCAGCAGAGTAGCAGGGGGATACACTGAAGCTTTCTTT,CATSRVAGGYTEAFF
TRBJ1-1,few,TRBV5-1,-,TGCGCCAGCAGCTTGGGTTCCTCGGGCACTGAAGCTTTCTTT,CASSLGSSGTEAFF
TRBJ2-5,many,TRBV6-2/TRBV6-3,-,TGTGCCAGCAGTTATGCAGGTAGAGAGACCCAGTACTTC,CASSYAGRETQYF
TRBJ2-7,few,TRBV5-4,TRBD2,TGTGCCAGCAGCAACCCGCTAGCGGGTTCCTCCCACGAGCAGTACTTC,CASSNPLAGSSHEQYF
TRBJ2-7,many,TRBV20-1,TRBD1,TGCAGTGCTAGAGAATCCGGGACAGGGGATTACGAGCAGTACTTC,CSARESGTGDYEQYF
TRBJ1-2,many,TRBV15,-,TGTGCCACCAGCAGAGATGGGAATAAACGGACGCGCTATGGCTACACCTTC,CATSRDGNKRTRYGYTF
TRBJ1-5,many,TRBV28,-,TGTGCCAGCAGTTTTGATCTCCTTTCCAATCAGCCCCAGCATTTT,CASSFDLLSNQPQHF
TRBJ1-3,many,TRBV18,-,TGTGCCAGCTCACTGCCGGGGGGCAACACCATATATTTT,CASSLPGGNTIYF